This record covers a single T cell receptor (beta chain). This specimen comes from a study of blood T cell repertoires in COVID-19. Looked up from germline, CDR1 is SGHRS and CDR2 is YFSETQ. J was trimmed by 7 bases and V by 5 bases; bases with no gene match: 4. The CDR3 has 13 amino acids. Per the study methods: Estimation of nucleated cell counts was performed using reference gene primer amplification. Libraries were prepared by immunoSEQ multiplex PCR; TCRdb keeps only in-frame clonotypes and omits some of them. V and J calls and clone size come straight from that table; D and trimming were deduced from the DNA. The data contain approximately 150,000 clones, more than 75% of them seen just once; the ten biggest clones take up 8.5% to 9%.

Sequencing was done on a sample of peripheral blood. This chain joins TRBV5-1 and TRBJ1-1, with TRBD1 matching over 11 bases. The receptor comes from a woman between 45 and 60 years old with active or convalescent COVID-19. CDR3 DNA: TGCGCCAGCAGTGGACAGGGGGCGAATGAAGCTTTCTTT. This gives the protein CASSGQGANEAFF.